This T cell receptor beta chain was found in a study of T cell repertoires in cytomegalovirus infection. The overall study: As its CMV epitopes, the study selected recently identified HLA-C-restricted and well-studied HLA-B-restricted targets. Study outcomes and limitations: In two of eight donors, the top clonotype was HLA-C-restricted CMV-specific.

This clonotype has more than one count but fewer than ten. Its specificity is unknown. Trimming took 5 bases from V and 2 from J, leaving 10 bases between them. The CDR3 sequence is 13 residues long. Per germline, CDR1 SEHNR and CDR2 FQNEAQ (reference sequence). From the reads, TCRdb called clonotypes with MiXCR, one entry per CDR3 protein. In the table there are about 900,000 distinct CDR3 sequences, approximately 31% of which are singletons. Sequencing was performed on cultured CD8+ T cells from PBMCs, taken from culture after CMV antigen stimulation. The chain links TRBV7-9 to TRBJ2-7, with D possibly called TRBD1 or TRBD2 (5 bases each). The TCR originated in a human donor in good health (CMV status not recorded). Some clones in this sample may be carry-over from other donors' samples. CDR3 in DNA: TGTGCCAGCAGCACGGGACGGCCCTACGAGCAGTACTTC. Its translation: CASSTGRPYEQYF.